The following is a T cell receptor (beta chain) sequence with its context. Its antigen is not yet known. No much larger clone is present one base from it, and per-base qualities are unavailable. TCRbeta CDR3 regions were amplified from genomic DNA using the immunoSEQ Assay, a bias-controlled multiplex PCR. As for the authors' bioinformatics: Within the assay, amplification of reference gene primers was used to estimate how many nucleated cells each sample contained. Sequence reads were collapsed and filtered to measure the absolute abundance of every unique TCRbeta CDR3 rearrangement. Productive Simpson clonality was computed per sample as the square root of Simpson's diversity index over productive rearrangements. TCRdb retrieved this table from immuneACCESS and kept in-frame rearrangements only. Not all clones are present; in checked studies, unresolved V genes account for under half, and no reason is known for the remainder. That table is the source of V, J and clone size, and D and trimming were worked out from the DNA. The sample contains over 90,000 clones, around 86% of them found a single time. About 3% of the sample rests with the top ten.

The sample comes from a study of blood T cell repertoires in COVID-19 (dated by TCRdb to the early 2020s). As for the study more broadly: Collaborator samples came from the United States, Italy and Spain and covered acute and convalescent phases of COVID-19. A freely available public database, intended as a resource for researchers studying the immune response to SARS-CoV-2, is where the repertoires were released. The prospective study material was composed of cDNA or gDNA derived from T cells, B-cell-depleted T cells, or PBMCs. Sample metadata almost always included a de-identified subject ID, COVID-19 status, age in years and sex. Samples were obtained from the ongoing ImmuneRACE study (first 160 participants) and from over 1,000 subjects provided by 6 global collaborators. Subjects who had been exposed to COVID-19, were actively infected with it, or had recovered from it provided the deeply sampled blood TCRbeta repertoires that made up the dataset. Where HLA class I and class II types were available, the types were taken from metadata supplied by the sample provider, not from assay-based typing.

Points the paper makes about the study in general: How much clinical and demographic metadata was included differed by source and by participant, and the metadata was provided uncurated.

Collaborating institutions collected whole blood in K2EDTA tubes following their own protocols. For TCRbeta analysis, collaborators shipped samples as frozen whole blood, isolated PBMCs, or DNA extracted from either of those sample types. The TCR originated in a man aged 50-60 years with active or convalescent COVID-19. The sample was peripheral blood.

At the DNA level, the sequence is TGTGCCAGCAGCGTTGGCCGCCGACTAGCGGGCACAGATACGCAGTATTTT. This is translated as CASSVGRRLAGTDTQYF. Recombination linked TRBV9 to TRBJ2-3; 9 central bases correspond to TRBD2. Germline trimming: 2 bases from V, 1 base from J; junction bases outside gene matches: 8. Inclusive of the bounding cysteine and phenylalanine, the CDR3 is 17 residues long. Left in the record is the CDR3 DNA by itself, 51 bases read in frame from the first base. CDR1 and CDR2 (SGDLS, YYNGEE) derive from the germline V gene.